This T cell receptor beta chain originates from a study of T cells in narcolepsy. Clones were sequenced by immunoSEQ multiplex PCR, and TCRdb holds only the in-frame ones, with some missing. The sample lists around 18,000 clones; just over 85% were seen once. Germline V lookup: CDR1 MNHNY, CDR2 SVGAGI (reference sequence). V gave up 0 bases and J gave up 0 bases, with 8 bases separating them. The CDR3 extends over 15 amino acids. This TCR derives from a human donor in good health. The chain employs TRBV6-6 and TRBJ1-1; D ambiguous. The sample was memory (CD45RA-) CD4+ T cells from blood. The chain's CDR3 is CASSYSDFLNTEAFF. The CDR3 nucleotides are TGTGCCAGCAGTTACTCGGACTTTTTGAACACTGAAGCTTTCTTT.